This paragraph covers one T cell receptor (beta chain) sequence. The data originate from a study of identical twins. Addition of a universal primer site occurred through template switching, and cDNA carried unique molecular identifiers. TCRdb called the 5' RACE reads again in MiXCR, with one record for every CDR3 protein. This repertoire shows around 1.7 million distinct CDR3 sequences, around 33% found once; its top ten account for about 0.27%. Germline V gives CDR1 KGHSH, CDR2 LQKENI. The CDR3 loop spans 18 amino acids. J gave up 5 bases and V 6 bases, and 14 bases lay outside the gene matches. The rearrangement links TRBV18 to TRBJ2-4, with 12 bases identical to TRBD2. The sequenced sample was cord blood. The TCR sequence derives from a newborn girl in good health. In DNA form, the CDR3 reads TGTGCCAGCTCTCGGACTAGCGGGACATCGGGGGCCGAAAACATTCAGTACTTC. Its protein product is CASSRTSGTSGAENIQYF.